One and the same sample provided the 25 T cell receptor beta chains below, sequenced in a study of T-cell reconstitution after alpha-beta-depleted transplantation in children. Unique molecular identifiers were incorporated into the prepared TCRbeta library. One entry per CDR3 protein results from TCRdb running MiXCR on the PCR reads. The data show hundreds of thousands of distinct CDR3 sequences, 16% seen once. The material was PBMCs, mostly from graft donor cells, obtained 360 days after TCRalphabeta/CD19-depleted stem cell transplant. The receptors were sampled from a male patient younger than 18 who had a stem cell transplant for acute lymphoblastic leukemia, so the T cells may come from the graft donor.

The CDR3 spells CASSLQAQGWGTYEQYF. CDR3 sequence (DNA): TGTGCCAGCAGCTTACAGGCTCAGGGATGGGGGACCTACGAGCAGTACTTC. This chain uses TRBV7-6 with TRBJ2-7; D is perhaps TRBD1 or TRBD2 (5 bases each). The ends were cut back, 2 bases at V and 2 bases at J, with 19 bases in the middle. The CDR3 has 17 residues. Germline V gene data show CDR1 as SGHVS and CDR2 as FNYEAQ.

This sequence joins TRBV7-8 and TRBJ2-7, with D possibly matching TRBD2 (6 bases). CDR1 SGHVS and CDR2 FQNEAQ come from the germline V gene. CDR3 size: 17 residues. Trimming pared 1 base from V and 2 bases from J, leaving 18 bases between. CDR3 bases: TGTGCCAGCAGCTTAGAGGGGATGGTTAGCGGAACCTACGAGCAGTACTTC. Translating it yields CASSLEGMVSGTYEQYF. Drawing the rest from reference TRBV7-8 and TRBJ2-7, the complete variable domain is GAGVSQSPRYKVAKRGQDVALRCDPISGHVSLFWYQQALGQGPEFLTYFQNEAQLDKSGLPSDRFFAERPEGSVSTLKIQRTQQEDSAVYLCASSLEGMVSGTYEQYFGPGTRLTVT.

This clonotype has a handful of counts. The rearrangement uses TRBV10-3 and TRBJ2-3; 7 bases are a match to TRBD1. V was pared by 5 bases and J by 6 bases, with 11 bases of the junction left unmatched. Germline values: CDR1 ENHRY, CDR2 SYGVKD. The CDR3 contains 15 residues. CDR3 DNA sequence: TGTGCCATCAGTCTTGAAGGGGGCGTTGGGGATACGCAGTATTTT. Its protein product is CAISLEGGVGDTQYF.

The chain couples TRBV11-1 to TRBJ2-1, with 9 bases aligning to TRBD2. The CDR3 covers 15 residues. Germline CDR1 reads SGHAT; CDR2 reads FQDESV (reference sequence). V gave up 5 bases and J gave up 8 bases; unmatched junction bases: 10. The CDR3 bases are TGTGCCAGCAGCACGTCGGGGCGGGAGGGTCATGAGCAGTTCTTC. This codes for CASSTSGREGHEQFF.

The chain links TRBV5-1 to TRBJ1-1; D remains ambiguous. CDR1 and CDR2 (germline): SGHRS, YFSETQ. This CDR3 contains 12 residues. V was cut by 2 bases and J by 11 bases, with 13 bases left in between. The CDR3 loop is CASSFGDLGAFF. In nucleotides, the CDR3 is TGCGCCAGCAGCTTTGGGGATTTGGGTGCTTTCTTT.

The count of this clonotype is one. This chain connects TRBV5-1 to TRBJ2-7, with 7 bases matching TRBD2. The V gene's germline CDR1 is SGHRS and CDR2 YFSETQ. J gave up 2 bases and V 0 bases, and 5 bases lay outside the gene matches. CDR3 length: 15 residues. The CDR3 is CASSLDAGAAYEQYF. The CDR3 DNA reads TGCGCCAGCAGCTTGGATGCGGGAGCAGCCTACGAGCAGTACTTC.

This clonotype was observed a few times. The chain recombines TRBV28 with TRBJ2-7; 12 bases align to TRBD2. This CDR3 is 15 amino acids long. V shed 1 base and J 3 bases; nucleotides not matched to a gene: 1. Germline V lookup: CDR1 MDHEN, CDR2 SYDVKM. CDR3 nucleotides: TGTGCCAGCAGTTTATCTAGCGGGAGGGTCTACGAGCAGTACTTC. This translates into CASSLSSGRVYEQYF.

This chain links TRBV7-9 with TRBJ1-2, with TRBD1 matching over 9 bases. The trim removed 6 bases at V and 7 bases at J, leaving 3 bases unmatched. The CDR3 is 12 residues long. The germline V gene has CDR1 SEHNR and CDR2 FQNEAQ (reference sequence). CDR3 residues: CASRGQGSGYTF. The CDR3 DNA sequence: TGTGCCAGCAGGGGACAGGGTAGTGGCTACACCTTC.

The DNA for the CDR3 is TGTGCCAGTGTCGGTAGCGGGAGGTTCAATGAGCAGTTCTTC. Protein product: CASVGSGRFNEQFF. The chain employs TRBV7-9 and TRBJ2-1; 10 bases fit TRBD2. Germline CDR1 and CDR2: SEHNR and FQNEAQ (reference sequence). J lost 6 bases, V lost 9 bases, and 8 bases had no gene match. The CDR3 is 14 amino acids.

Only one count was recorded for this clonotype. This chain links TRBV29-1 with TRBJ2-7; the D call may be TRBD1 or TRBD2 (5 bases each). CDR3 length equals 13 residues. V lost 6 bases to trimming and J lost 4 bases, with 16 bases between them. The V gene's germline CDR1 is SQVTM and CDR2 ANQGSEA. The CDR3 DNA is TGCAGCGTCGGACCCGGGGCGTGGTACGAGCAGTACTTC. Translation gives CSVGPGAWYEQYF.

The chain joins TRBV5-5 to TRBJ1-5; 7 bases map to TRBD1. V shed 0 bases and J 0 bases; nucleotides not matched to a gene: 6. Germline CDR1 is SGHKS and CDR2 is YYEKEE (reference sequence). CDR3 size: 17 residues. CDR3 amino acids: CASSLGTGVYSNQPQHF. The CDR3, as DNA: TGTGCCAGCAGCTTGGGGACAGGAGTGTATAGCAATCAGCCCCAGCATTTT.

This clonotype was seen more than once but under ten times. The chain employs TRBV7-2 and TRBJ2-1, with D possibly being TRBD1 or TRBD2 (5 bases each). Germline V gives CDR1 SGHTA, CDR2 FQGNSA. The CDR3 length is 13 residues. V was trimmed by 3 bases and J by 10 bases, leaving 13 bases between them. The CDR3 protein is CASSFFRDGEQFF. In DNA form, the CDR3 reads TGTGCCAGCAGCTTCTTCCGGGACGGCGAGCAGTTCTTC. Combining the CDR3 with reference TRBV7-2 and TRBJ2-1 gives the whole variable domain GAGVSQSPSNKVTEKGKDVELRCDPISGHTALYWYRQSLGQGLEFLIYFQGNSAPDKSGLPSDRFSAERTGGSVSTLTIQRTQQEDSAVYLCASSFFRDGEQFFGPGTRLTVL.

This clonotype has a count of ten or more. The chain couples TRBV5-1 to TRBJ2-7, with 12 bases identical to TRBD2. From germline, CDR1 is SGHRS and CDR2 YFSETQ. The V and J ends lost 0 bases and 3 bases, in that order; junction bases with no gene match: 4. This CDR3 spans 16 amino acids. DNA of the CDR3: TGCGCCAGCAGCTTGGTGTCTAGCGGGGGGGTCTACGAGCAGTACTTC. This encodes CASSLVSSGGVYEQYF.

This clonotype was found a few times. The rearrangement joins TRBV27 to TRBJ1-4, with 7 bases aligning to TRBD1. The CDR3 is made up of 13 amino acids. Trimming at V came to 5 bases and at J to 4 bases, leaving 1 base not matched to a gene. The germline gives CDR1 MNHEY, CDR2 SMNVEV (reference sequence). The CDR3 is CASSGTDNEKLFF. The CDR3 DNA reads TGTGCCAGCAGTGGGACAGATAATGAAAAACTGTTTTTT.

In DNA form, the CDR3 reads TGCGCCAGCAGCTTGGGGGCTTGGGACCTGCTCAATGAGCAGTTCTTC. As protein: CASSLGAWDLLNEQFF. The chain has TRBV5-1 and TRBJ2-1; either TRBD1 or TRBD2 may fit D (5 bases each). The CDR3 length is 16 residues. Trimming pared 0 bases from V and 6 bases from J, leaving 16 bases between. CDR1 and CDR2 (germline): SGHRS, YFSETQ.

This clonotype has more than one count but fewer than ten. The V and J genes are TRBV5-1 and TRBJ2-4, with D unclear. Germline V lookup: CDR1 SGHRS, CDR2 YFSETQ. This CDR3 is built from 12 residues. Trimming took off 5 bases at V and 1 base at J, with 4 bases between the two ends. This chain's CDR3 is CASRDAKNIQYF. For the CDR3, the DNA is TGCGCCAGCAGGGACGCCAAAAACATTCAGTACTTC.

This clonotype was observed a few times. CDR3 loop: CASSPGTGFSYEQYF. The CDR3 DNA reads TGTGCCAGCAGCCCGGGAACAGGGTTCTCCTACGAGCAGTACTTC. The chain joins TRBV5-5 to TRBJ2-7, with a possible D match to TRBD1 (6 bases). This CDR3 comprises 15 residues. V dropped 4 bases and J dropped 0 bases, with 14 bases sitting between them. Germline values: CDR1 SGHKS, CDR2 YYEKEE (reference sequence). Together with reference TRBV5-5 and TRBJ2-7, the CDR3 gives the full variable domain: DAGVTQSPTHLIKTRGQQVTLRCSPISGHKSVSWYQQVLGQGPQFIFQYYEKEERGRGNFPDRFSARQFPNYSSELNVNALLLGDSALYLCASSPGTGFSYEQYFGPGTRLTVT.

For the CDR3, the DNA is TGTGCCAGTAGTATGGGGACAGGGGGTCTCTACGAGCAGTACTTC. It codes for CASSMGTGGLYEQYF. The gene calls are TRBV19 and TRBJ2-7; 11 positions agree with TRBD1. CDR1 is LNHDA and CDR2 is SQIVND in the germline V gene (reference sequence). Trimming took 3 bases from V and 3 from J; bases not matched to a gene: 4. This CDR3 is 15 amino acids long.

This clonotype was counted ten times or more. The V gene is TRBV18, the J gene TRBJ2-3; TRBD2 aligns across 10 bases. The junction had 10 bases not matched to a gene; V was cut back by 6 bases and J by 7 bases. Germline V CDR1 and CDR2: KGHSH, LQKENI. This CDR3 has 15 residues. CDR3 nucleotide sequence: TGTGCCAGCTCTAACACGAGCGGGAGGGCCCATACGCAGTATTTT. It yields the protein CASSNTSGRAHTQYF.

The CDR3 nucleotides are TGTGCCAGCAGCTTGCCCACTCCCCAAGAGACCCAGTACTTC. It is translated as CASSLPTPQETQYF. The chain has TRBV5-6 and TRBJ2-5; no clear D. V lost 1 base to trimming and J lost 1 base, with 8 bases between them. CDR1 and CDR2 (germline): SGHDT, YYEEEE. There are 14 residues in the CDR3.

This clonotype was picked up many times. The CDR3 DNA is TGCAGTGCTAGAGATCTAGGGGGTGAGACCCAGTACTTC. The encoded protein is CSARDLGGETQYF. This chain joins TRBV20-1 and TRBJ2-5, with a possible D match to TRBD1 (6 bases). CDR3 length equals 13 residues. Germline V gene sequence: CDR1 DFQATT, CDR2 SNEGSKA (reference sequence). Deletions cut 0 bases from V and 5 bases from J, with 10 bases between.

This clonotype was counted ten times or more. The rearrangement joins TRBV5-1 to TRBJ2-1; D might be TRBD2 (6 bases). CDR3 size: 14 residues. Germline V gene sequence: CDR1 SGHRS, CDR2 YFSETQ. The ends were cut back, 0 bases at V and 7 bases at J, with 11 bases in the middle. The CDR3 reads CASSLVSAGNEQFF. DNA for the CDR3: TGCGCCAGCAGCTTGGTATCGGCGGGAAATGAGCAGTTCTTC.

The chain couples TRBV28 to TRBJ2-1, with D uncertain. Germline V gives CDR1 MDHEN, CDR2 SYDVKM. The CDR3 spans 14 residues. Trimming pared 6 bases from V and 4 bases from J, leaving 13 bases between. The CDR3 region is CASSPRALYNEQFF. The CDR3 nucleotides are TGTGCCAGCAGCCCCCGGGCCCTTTACAATGAGCAGTTCTTC. The full variable domain, its missing parts supplied by reference TRBV28 and TRBJ2-1, is DVKVTQSSRYLVKRTGEKVFLECVQDMDHENMFWYRQDPGLGLRLIYFSYDVKMKEKGDIPEGYSVSREKKERFSLILESASTNQTSMYLCASSPRALYNEQFFGPGTRLTVL.

The rearrangement joins TRBV12-5 to TRBJ2-1, with TRBD1 identical over 8 bases. Trimming at V came to 1 base and at J to 4 bases, leaving 3 bases not matched to a gene. The CDR3 sequence is 15 residues long. Germline CDR1 reads LGHNT; CDR2 reads FRNRAP. The CDR3 is CASGLAGQGYNEQFF. In nucleotides, the CDR3 is TGTGCTAGTGGTTTGGCTGGACAGGGATACAATGAGCAGTTCTTC.

This clonotype appeared a few times. The CDR3 nucleotides read TGTGCCAGCAGCGAGACAGGGGCAATCTACGAGCAGTACTTC. Its translation is CASSETGAIYEQYF. The rearrangement uses TRBV7-9 and TRBJ2-7; 8 nucleotides agree with TRBD1. CDR1 is SEHNR, CDR2 FQNEAQ, per germline (reference sequence). This CDR3 has 14 amino acids. Losses at the gene ends were 5 bases for V and 3 bases for J; bases not matched to a gene: 6.